A single sample is the source of the 16 T cell receptor beta chains below, sequenced in a study of blood T cell repertoires in COVID-19. Here immunoSEQ multiplex PCR was the method, and the copy in TCRdb shows in-frame clones only, minus some. The top ten clones hold under 8.5% of a sample with around 47,000 clones, over 75% of them seen once. Sequenced input: peripheral blood. The source of these receptors is a man aged 65-85 years with active COVID-19.

The V call is TRBV5-1, the J call TRBJ2-7; 8 nucleotides line up with TRBD2. The germline CDR1 and CDR2 sequences are SGHRS and YFSETQ. The trim removed 4 bases at V and 2 bases at J, leaving 8 bases unmatched. This CDR3 region has 15 residues. The CDR3 DNA reads as TGCGCCAGCAGCCTGGGACTAGGGGCTGCCTACGAGCAGTACTTC. As protein: CASSLGLGAAYEQYF.

This rearrangement joins TRBV7-9 to TRBJ1-1, with a weak D call TRBD1 (6 bases). The CDR3 is made up of 13 amino acids. Germline CDR1 SEHNR, CDR2 FQNEAQ (reference sequence). With 1 base removed from V and 10 bases from J, the gap between germline ends came to 13 bases. The CDR3 DNA reads TGTGCCAGCAGCTTAGAGCCGGGACATTCAGCTTTCTTT. It yields the protein CASSLEPGHSAFF.

This chain joins TRBV5-1 and TRBJ1-2; TRBD1 matches 7 bases. The CDR3 length is 13 residues. J was trimmed by 6 bases and V by 5 bases; bases with no gene match: 7. Germline assignment: CDR1 SGHRS and CDR2 YFSETQ. The CDR3 nucleotides read TGCGCCAGCAGTGTTGGGACAGCTAATGGCTACACCTTC. It is translated as CASSVGTANGYTF.

This clone was seen a handful of times. The rearrangement joins TRBV12-3 or TRBV12-4 to TRBJ2-1; 7 nucleotides align to TRBD1. V shed 6 bases, J shed 12 bases, and the junction held 8 bases outside the gene matches. This CDR3 comprises 12 residues. The CDR3 DNA reads as TGTGCCAGCAGGTCACAGGGGAGAGGGCAGTTCTTC. It yields the protein CASRSQGRGQFF.

This clone has just a few counts. The gene calls are TRBV19 and TRBJ1-6; 8 bases agree with TRBD1. The CDR3 runs 18 residues. The V and J ends lost 6 bases and 1 base, in that order; junction bases with no gene match: 11. Germline CDR1 and CDR2: LNHDA and SQIVND (reference sequence). The CDR3 nucleotides are TGTGCCAGTAGCGCGGACAGGGCAGGCGGGTCCTATAATTCACCCCTCCACTTT. Its protein is CASSADRAGGSYNSPLHF.

The chain recombines TRBV6-6 with TRBJ2-3, with D perhaps matching TRBD2 (6 bases). V gave up 11 bases and J gave up 2 bases, with 17 bases separating them. The CDR3 is made up of 14 amino acids. Looked up from germline, CDR1 is MNHNY and CDR2 is SVGAGI (reference sequence). CDR3 loop: CASTGVYVTDTQYF. The CDR3 bases are TGTGCCTCGACGGGGGTCTATGTCACAGATACGCAGTATTTT.

The chain carries TRBV4-1 and TRBJ2-5, with 7 bases that match TRBD1. The length of the CDR3 is 15 residues. Germline values: CDR1 MGHRA, CDR2 YSYEKL. Unmatched junction bases numbered 4, after V lost 1 base and J lost 2 bases. CDR3 amino acids: CASSQGAGGQETQYF. CDR3 bases: TGCGCCAGCAGCCAAGGCGCAGGGGGTCAAGAGACCCAGTACTTC.

The chain joins TRBV7-2 to TRBJ2-2, with D maybe TRBD1 (6 bases). This CDR3 spans 15 amino acids. Germline-derived CDR1 and CDR2 are SGHTA and FQGNSA. V dropped 5 bases and J dropped 4 bases, with 14 bases sitting between them. The CDR3 sequence is CASSPLQGATGELFF. In nucleotides, the CDR3 is TGTGCCAGCAGCCCCCTACAGGGAGCCACCGGGGAGCTGTTTTTT.

The CDR3 loop reads CASSLEGAGSDGYTF. The CDR3 DNA is TGTGCCAGCAGCTTAGAGGGGGCAGGGTCAGATGGCTACACCTTC. This chain joins TRBV7-6 and TRBJ1-2; 7 nucleotides agree with TRBD1. The CDR3 length is 15 residues. CDR1 and CDR2 (germline): SGHVS, FNYEAQ. The trim removed 1 base at V and 6 bases at J, leaving 8 bases unmatched.

The chain recombines TRBV5-1 with TRBJ2-7, with D possibly being TRBD1 (5 bases). CDR1 and CDR2 (germline): SGHRS, YFSETQ. This CDR3 has 13 residues. Trimming cost V 0 bases and J 3 bases, with 7 bases left between them. The CDR3 loop is CASSLAQGYEQYF. In DNA, the CDR3 is TGCGCCAGCAGCTTGGCGCAGGGCTACGAGCAGTACTTC.

This clone was seen just once. The rearrangement joins TRBV6-5 to TRBJ1-1, with D perhaps matching TRBD1 (5 bases). The germline V and J ends were trimmed by 6 bases and 2 bases, with 16 bases remaining between them. Germline CDR1 and CDR2: MNHEY and SVGAGI. The CDR3 is made up of 15 amino acids. CDR3 amino acids: CASRRDRAPNTEAFF. Here the CDR3 DNA reads TGTGCCAGCAGGCGGGACCGCGCACCCAACACTGAAGCTTTCTTT.

The chain couples TRBV6-4 to TRBJ2-5; 7 bases map to TRBD2. CDR1 and CDR2 (germline): MRHNA, SNTAGT. V was pared by 6 bases and J by 0 bases, with 10 bases of the junction left unmatched. The CDR3 spans 16 residues. The CDR3 spells CASSFRGGGHQETQYF. The CDR3 region has the DNA TGTGCCAGCAGCTTCCGGGGCGGGGGACACCAAGAGACCCAGTACTTC.

The chain employs TRBV9 and TRBJ1-2; the match to TRBD1 covers 7 bases. The CDR3 extends over 15 amino acids. Losses at the gene ends were 4 bases for V and 2 bases for J; bases not matched to a gene: 8. Germline V gene sequence: CDR1 SGDLS, CDR2 YYNGEE. CDR3 loop: CASSPQGQTNYGYTF. In nucleotides, the CDR3 is TGTGCCAGCAGCCCACAGGGACAGACCAACTATGGCTACACCTTC.

The rearrangement uses TRBV7-2 and TRBJ2-2; TRBD1 is a possible D gene (6 bases). Germline V gene data show CDR1 as SGHTA and CDR2 as FQGNSA. V was clipped by 1 base and J by 0 bases, with 6 bases between them. This CDR3 spans 15 amino acids. The DNA of the CDR3 is TGTGCCAGCAGCTTAGAGGGGGCGAACACCGGGGAGCTGTTTTTT. Its translation: CASSLEGANTGELFF.

This rearrangement joins TRBV12-3 or TRBV12-4 to TRBJ1-5; D is unresolved. There are 12 residues in the CDR3. The ends were cut back, 2 bases at V and 10 bases at J, with 9 bases in the middle. The CDR3 region has the DNA TGTGCCAGCAGTTTAATCGGGGTACCCCAGCATTTT. This translates into CASSLIGVPQHF.

This chain uses TRBV10-2 with TRBJ2-2; no firm D call. The CDR3 sequence is 15 residues long. Germline V gene data show CDR1 as WSHSY and CDR2 as SAAADI. Trimming left V 3 bases short and J 0 bases short, with 8 bases between. Here the CDR3 reads CASSDGGANTGELFF. CDR3 DNA: TGCGCCAGCAGTGACGGCGGCGCGAACACCGGGGAGCTGTTTTTT.